This T cell receptor beta chain was sequenced in a study of identical twins' blood T cells. Regarding the study as a whole: Abundant TCRbeta CDR3s overlapped more between twins than with unrelated donors.

The CDR3 contains 15 residues. Trimming removed 2 bases from V and 4 bases from J; junction bases left unmatched: 3. Germline values: CDR1 MNHNS, CDR2 SASEGT. TCRdb reprocessed the 5' RACE reads via MiXCR and lists one record per CDR3 protein. The sample includes a few hundred thousand distinct CDR3 sequences, 28% of them seen just once. Concerning this clonotype: The antigen is undetermined.

Sequences were obtained from PBMCs. This receptor was taken from a woman aged 18-49 years in good health. The V and J genes are TRBV6-1 and TRBJ1-5, with 9 bases lining up with TRBD1. CDR3 residues: CASSELTGGNQPQHF. CDR3 nucleotides: TGTGCCAGCAGTGAACTGACAGGGGGGAATCAGCCCCAGCATTTT.